The next 31 T cell receptor beta chains were all read from a single sample in a study of blood T cell repertoires in COVID-19. Produced via immunoSEQ multiplex PCR; TCRdb's table is partial and in-frame only. The table records about 230,000 clones, approximately 90% of them present only once. Sequenced: peripheral blood. The receptors derive from a man in his fifties or sixties with COVID-19, enrolled during active disease.

Comment on this clone: Different DNA sequences within this sample yield the same CDR3. The genes are TRBV12-3 or TRBV12-4 and TRBJ2-5; D might be TRBD1 (6 bases). This CDR3 has 13 amino acids. Trimming shortened V by 6 bases and J by 4 bases, and 12 bases separated the two germline ends. The CDR3 bases are TGTGCCAGCAGCCAAGGACAGCGAGAGACCCAGTACTTC. Residues: CASSQGQRETQYF.

The chain has TRBV18 and TRBJ2-7, with D uncertain. This CDR3 contains 13 residues. The germline gives CDR1 KGHSH, CDR2 LQKENI. Between the trimmed V and J ends, which lost 3 bases and 6 bases, there was a span of 12 bases. The CDR3 nucleotides are TGTGCCAGCTCACCCACTCCACAGTCCGAGCAGTACTTC. As protein: CASSPTPQSEQYF.

This chain uses TRBV7-2 with TRBJ2-2; D is uncertain. CDR1 and CDR2 (germline): SGHTA, FQGNSA. With 1 base removed from V and 1 base from J, the gap between germline ends came to 7 bases. The CDR3 covers 15 residues. The DNA for the CDR3 is TGTGCCAGCAGCTTAGTAGCACAGAACACCGGGGAGCTGTTTTTT. It encodes CASSLVAQNTGELFF.

V is TRBV12-3 or TRBV12-4 and J is TRBJ1-1; no firm D call. The CDR3 totals 13 residues. V shed 5 bases and J shed 3 bases, with 10 bases lying between them. CDR3 sequence reads: CASSLLADTEAFF. CDR3 nucleotides: TGTGCCAGCAGTCTCTTGGCTGACACTGAAGCTTTCTTT.

The chain combines TRBV6-1 with TRBJ2-3; 7 positions agree with TRBD2. Germline CDR1 is MNHNS and CDR2 is SASEGT. Trimming removed 1 base from V and 7 bases from J; junction bases left unmatched: 2. The CDR3 is made up of 13 amino acids. The CDR3 coding sequence is TGTGCCAGCAGTGAAGTGGGAGGGTATACGCAGTATTTT. Its protein is CASSEVGGYTQYF.

V usage is TRBV12-3 or TRBV12-4 and J usage is TRBJ2-7; the D gene is possibly TRBD2 (5 bases). The CDR3 length is 13 residues. Trimming pared 4 bases from V and 7 bases from J, leaving 14 bases between. Here the CDR3 reads CASSSYRDGEQYF. Here the CDR3 DNA reads TGTGCCAGCAGTTCGTACCGGGATGGGGAGCAGTACTTC.

This chain joins TRBV5-3 and TRBJ1-1; D perhaps matches TRBD1 (5 bases). TRBV5-3 is noted as an ORF with a role that remains uncertain. This CDR3 is 16 amino acids long. Trimming took 5 bases from V and 0 from J, leaving 17 bases between them. The CDR3 spells CARRNSRRALNTEAFF. The CDR3 DNA is TGTGCCAGAAGGAACTCTCGCAGGGCTTTGAACACTGAAGCTTTCTTT.

The V call is TRBV10-1, the J call TRBJ1-4; TRBD1 is a possible D gene (5 bases). The germline CDR1 and CDR2 sequences are WNHNN and SYGVQD (reference sequence). The length of the CDR3 is 16 residues. V was clipped by 4 bases and J by 0 bases, with 12 bases between them. The CDR3 spells CASSGMQGATNEKLFF. In DNA form, the CDR3 reads TGCGCCAGCAGTGGGATGCAGGGTGCAACTAATGAAAAACTGTTTTTT.

The rearrangement links TRBV7-2 to TRBJ1-6; weak D call: TRBD1 (5 bases). Germline V lookup: CDR1 SGHTA, CDR2 FQGNSA. V was clipped by 5 bases and J by 10 bases, with 18 bases between them. The CDR3 totals 15 residues. The CDR3 DNA is TGTGCCAGCAGCCCGCGGGATCAGGGCTTGTCACCCCTCCACTTT. Protein product: CASSPRDQGLSPLHF.

Here the CDR3 DNA reads TGTGCCAGCAGCCCCTCTAGCGGGTTGTCCTACAATGAGCAGTTCTTC. Protein: CASSPSSGLSYNEQFF. This chain connects TRBV9 to TRBJ2-1; 8 positions agree with TRBD2. The J segment lost 1 base and the V segment lost 4 bases, leaving 7 bases of the junction unmatched. Germline V CDR1 and CDR2: SGDLS, YYNGEE. This CDR3 is 16 amino acids long.

This clone showed up just a few times. The chain uses TRBV24-1 and TRBJ2-1, with a possible D match to TRBD2 (6 bases). CDR3 length equals 17 residues. V gave up 5 bases and J gave up 3 bases, with 19 bases separating them. CDR1 is KGHDR and CDR2 is SFDVKD in the germline V gene. CDR3 sequence (DNA): TGTGCCACCAGTGGTCGGGGAGCGGGTGGGATCTACAATGAGCAGTTCTTC. Amino acid sequence: CATSGRGAGGIYNEQFF.

The J gene is TRBJ2-2, the V gene TRBV3-1 (or the pseudogene TRBV3-2); unclear D gene. Per the germline V gene, CDR1 is LGHDT and CDR2 is YNNKEL (reference sequence). V lost 8 bases, J lost 8 bases, and 12 bases lay in between. The CDR3 consists of 12 residues. The CDR3 nucleotides are TGTGCCAGCCGACGACGCGGTGGGGAGCTGTTTTTT. Translation: CASRRRGGELFF.

On this clone: Relative to the germline gene, one junction end is altered; a read error may explain this. The V call is TRBV7-8, the J call TRBJ2-3; 9 bases match TRBD1. CDR3 length equals 18 residues. CDR1 is SGHVS, CDR2 FQNEAQ, per germline. The CDR3 coding sequence is TGTGCCAGCAGCCCCATAGGGGGCCGGGACAGGGTGGGTCAGAGGATTAGCTTT. Translation: CASSPIGGRDRVGQRISF. The full variable domain, completed using reference TRBV7-8 and TRBJ2-3, is GAGVSQSPRYKVAKRGQDVALRCDPISGHVSLFWYQQALGQGPEFLTYFQNEAQLDKSGLPSDRFFAERPEGSVSTLKIQRTQQEDSAVYLCASSPIGGRDRVGQRISFGPGTRLTVL.

This rearrangement joins TRBV28 to TRBJ1-5, with TRBD1 identical over 8 bases. The germline gives CDR1 MDHEN, CDR2 SYDVKM. The CDR3 is 21 residues long. V gave up 7 bases and J gave up 6 bases; unmatched junction bases: 29. The CDR3 DNA follows: TGTGCCAGCACTCTTCCCTCCAGGGGGCCTCCGAGGTTTAGGGTAGCTCAGCCCCAGCATTTT. It encodes CASTLPSRGPPRFRVAQPQHF.

Here the CDR3 DNA reads TGCAGTGCTAGTGACCTAGCGGGTCCGGCCACCCATACGCAGTATTTT. It codes for CSASDLAGPATHTQYF. The chain carries TRBV20-1 and TRBJ2-3; 8 bases are shared with TRBD2. The CDR3 is made up of 16 amino acids. Germline CDR1 and CDR2: DFQATT and SNEGSKA (reference sequence). V gave up 3 bases and J gave up 7 bases; unmatched junction bases: 15.

This rearrangement joins TRBV15 to TRBJ2-2; maybe TRBD2 (5 bases). The CDR3 has 14 residues. Germline V gene sequence: CDR1 LNHNV, CDR2 YYDKDF (reference sequence). Trimming removed 3 bases at V and 7 bases at J, with 12 bases between. CDR3 nucleotides: TGTGCCACCAGCAGTCCCTTCGCGGGCGGGGAGCTGTTTTTT. This gives the protein CATSSPFAGGELFF.

V gene TRBV28 combines with J gene TRBJ2-2; 10 nucleotides line up with TRBD1. The CDR3 has 15 amino acids. The trim removed 8 bases at V and 0 bases at J, leaving 3 bases unmatched. The germline V gene has CDR1 MDHEN and CDR2 SYDVKM. CDR3 loop: CASVTGGPNTGELFF. In DNA, the CDR3 is TGTGCCAGCGTGACAGGGGGCCCGAACACCGGGGAGCTGTTTTTT.

The chain is built from TRBV6-5 and TRBJ2-7; maybe TRBD2 (6 bases). CDR1 is MNHEY and CDR2 is SVGAGI in the germline V gene. The CDR3 contains 15 residues. V was clipped by 0 bases and J by 2 bases, with 11 bases between them. CDR3 residues: CASSYSRLVAYEQYF. CDR3 nucleotide sequence: TGTGCCAGCAGTTACTCGCGACTAGTAGCCTACGAGCAGTACTTC.

The chain employs TRBV5-1 and TRBJ1-5; 9 positions agree with TRBD1. Germline CDR1 and CDR2: SGHRS and YFSETQ. Trimming took 4 bases from V and 7 from J; bases not matched to a gene: 3. This CDR3 contains 13 residues. CDR3 bases: TGCGCCAGCAGCACGGACAGGGGACAGCCCCAGCATTTT. This encodes CASSTDRGQPQHF.

V usage is TRBV9 and J usage is TRBJ2-7; TRBD2 matches 8 bases. The germline CDR1 and CDR2 sequences are SGDLS and YYNGEE. This CDR3 spans 14 amino acids. V lost 0 bases to trimming and J lost 2 bases; unmatched junction nucleotides: 1. CDR3: CASSVGSGTYEQYF. CDR3 DNA: TGTGCCAGCAGCGTAGGTAGCGGGACCTACGAGCAGTACTTC.

The CDR3 DNA is TGTGCCACTACGTTGGGGGGAAGTATGAACACTGAAGCTTTCTTT. Its protein product is CATTLGGSMNTEAFF. This chain links TRBV19 with TRBJ1-1; weak D call: TRBD1 (5 bases). This CDR3 is built from 15 residues. CDR1 and CDR2 (germline): LNHDA, SQIVND (reference sequence). The V end was cut by 10 bases, the J end by 0 bases, with 18 bases between.

The rearrangement joins TRBV5-1 to TRBJ2-7; TRBD2 agrees at 11 bases. Germline loops: CDR1 SGHRS, CDR2 YFSETQ. The CDR3 runs 14 residues. V gave up 1 base and J gave up 6 bases; unmatched junction bases: 3. CDR3 DNA sequence: TGCGCCAGCAGCTTGACTAGCGGGAGTTCCGAGCAGTACTTC. This encodes CASSLTSGSSEQYF.

The chain employs TRBV15 and TRBJ1-5; D unresolved. The CDR3 spans 15 residues. The germline V and J ends were trimmed by 0 bases and 5 bases, with 11 bases remaining between them. CDR1 is LNHNV, CDR2 YYDKDF, per germline (reference sequence). This CDR3 reads CATSRDGQVHQPQHF. For the CDR3, the DNA is TGTGCCACCAGCAGAGATGGGCAGGTCCATCAGCCCCAGCATTTT.

The rearrangement links TRBV13 to TRBJ1-1, with no clear D. Looked up from germline, CDR1 is PRHDT and CDR2 is FYEKMQ (reference sequence). The CDR3 extends over 14 amino acids. V was clipped by 3 bases and J by 4 bases, with 12 bases between them. CDR3 sequence: CASSLNQVFTEAFF. The CDR3 bases are TGTGCCAGCAGCTTGAATCAGGTATTCACTGAAGCTTTCTTT.

Regarding this clone: The DNA is omitted, as the CDR3 cannot be located on it reliably, and the CDR3 follows TCRdb's listing. The chain is built from TRBV21-1 and TRBJ1-5. TRBV21-1 is termed a pseudogene. The CDR3 spans 19 amino acids, including both terminal residues. This CDR3 reads CASSKGVPWEYRCNQPQHF.

A word on this clone: Compared with germline, one end of the junction differs, possibly owing to a read error. The chain has TRBV10-3 and TRBJ1-2; the D is unclear. CDR3 length: 12 residues. Germline V CDR1 and CDR2: ENHRY, SYGVKD. The CDR3 coding sequence is TGTGCCATTAGTGGGGAGAACTATGGCTACACCTTC. Translated: CAISGENYGYTF.

The V and J genes are TRBV7-9 and TRBJ1-1; TRBD1 aligns across 8 bases. This CDR3 region has 16 residues. Germline V gene lookup returns CDR1 SEHNR and CDR2 FQNEAQ (reference sequence). J was trimmed by 5 bases and V by 4 bases; bases with no gene match: 12. The CDR3 coding sequence is TGTGCCAGCAGCTACTACAGGGGGTATTACGGAACTGAAGCTTTCTTT. It is translated as CASSYYRGYYGTEAFF.

The chain carries TRBV7-9 and TRBJ1-6, with D unresolved. This CDR3 contains 16 residues. Trimming took 1 base from V and 4 from J, leaving 11 bases between them. Germline CDR1 is SEHNR and CDR2 is FQNEAQ (reference sequence). CDR3 bases: TGTGCCAGCAGCTTAGAGTCCCCGGGGTATAATTCACCCCTCCACTTT. The encoded protein is CASSLESPGYNSPLHF.

The chain uses TRBV5-1 and TRBJ2-1; TRBD1 matches at 10 bases. The CDR3 length is 19 residues. J gave up 0 bases and V 4 bases, and 13 bases lay outside the gene matches. The V gene's germline CDR1 is SGHRS and CDR2 YFSETQ. The CDR3 nucleotides are TGCGCCAGCAGCAAGGGGACAGGGGTCGAACCCAGCTCCTACAATGAGCAGTTCTTC. This translates into CASSKGTGVEPSSYNEQFF.

This clone appeared a single time. The chain uses TRBV7-9 and TRBJ2-1, with 10 bases aligning to TRBD2. This CDR3 contains 16 residues. CDR1 and CDR2 (germline): SEHNR, FQNEAQ (reference sequence). V lost 1 base, J lost 8 bases, and 8 bases stayed unmatched. CDR3 amino acids: CASSLGPGLAIDEQFF. In DNA, the CDR3 is TGTGCCAGCAGCTTAGGGCCGGGACTAGCGATCGATGAGCAGTTCTTC.

The chain has TRBV7-8 and TRBJ2-7; D remains ambiguous. Germline V gene data show CDR1 as SGHVS and CDR2 as FQNEAQ. V gave up 3 bases and J gave up 5 bases, with 5 bases separating them. This CDR3 is 11 amino acids long. This CDR3 is CASSFGDEQYF. The CDR3, as DNA: TGTGCCAGCAGCTTTGGAGACGAGCAGTACTTC.